This is a list of T cell receptor beta chains from one sample in a study of OX40 agonist ivuxolimab in advanced cancers. Using immunoSEQ multiplex PCR, the repertoire was profiled, and TCRdb retains in-frame clones only, with some absent. The data hold 90,000 to 100,000 clones, with 91% observed a single time. Source: CD4+ or CD8+ T cells sorted from blood, taken in a trial of the OX40 agonist ivuxolimab. Receptors were obtained from an adult with an advanced solid tumor such as melanoma, head and neck, liver or kidney cancer. CDR3s include the opening cysteine and the closing phenylalanine or tryptophan. Fields, in order: J gene, clone size, D gene, V gene, CDR3 DNA, CDR3 protein. D genes are given only for firm matches. Size tells how often a clone was seen (once, few, many) or the class of an expanded clone, and some rows leave it out.

TRBJ2-2	-	-	TRBV6-5	TGTGCCAGCAGTTCCCCGGGCCCCGGGGAGCTGTTTTTT	CASSSPGPGELFF
TRBJ2-7	-	TRBD1	TRBV27	TGTGCCAGCAGTTTAGGAGTTCCAGGGGGCCGGTACGAGCAGTACTTC	CASSLGVPGGRYEQYF
TRBJ2-5	-	TRBD2	TRBV2	TGTGCCACCGATTTAACTAGCGGCAAGGGGACCCAGTACTTC	CATDLTSGKGTQYF
TRBJ2-1	-	TRBD2	TRBV6-1	TGTGCCAGCGAGAAGCGGGAGGCGGGCAATGAGCAGTTCTTC	CASEKREAGNEQFF
TRBJ1-2	-	-	TRBV6-5	TGTGCCAGCAGAGGCGGGACTTGGGATGGCTACACCTTC	CASRGGTWDGYTF
TRBJ2-6	once	TRBD1	TRBV7-2	TGTGCCAGCAGCTCACAGGGGCCTGGGGCCAACGTCCTGACTTTC	CASSSQGPGANVLTF
TRBJ2-7	-	-	TRBV27	TGTGCCAGCAGTATCGGACTCCCAGCCTACGAGCAGTACTTC	CASSIGLPAYEQYF
TRBJ2-7	-	TRBD2	TRBV2	TGTGCCAGCAGCCTCCTCGGGCCTAGCGGTCCCTCGAAGCAGTACTTC	CASSLLGPSGPSKQYF
TRBJ2-7	-	-	TRBV14	TGTGCCAGCAGCCCGGGACCCATCGGGCGCAAGCAGTACTTC	CASSPGPIGRKQYF
TRBJ2-5	-	TRBD1	TRBV6-1	TGTGCCAGCAGTGAGCGGACAGGCTGGACCCAGTACTTC	CASSERTGWTQYF
TRBJ2-2	-	-	TRBV4-2	TGTGCCAGCAGCCAAGAGGCCCGAAACACCGGGGAGCTGTTTTTT	CASSQEARNTGELFF
TRBJ2-3	-	-	TRBV29-1	TGCAGCGTTGATCAGGGCACAGATACGCAGTATTTT	CSVDQGTDTQYF
TRBJ1-5	few	-	TRBV19	TGTGCCAGTAGACTGGACGGATACAACGGAGAGCCCCAGCATTTT	CASRLDGYNGEPQHF
TRBJ2-1	-	-	TRBV11-2	TGTGCCAGCAGCCCGACTCCGGGGTTCGGGCAGTTCTTC	CASSPTPGFGQFF
TRBJ2-1	-	-	TRBV5-4	TGTGCCAGCAGCCTGTCGGGACTTCTTGAGCAGTTCTTC	CASSLSGLLEQFF
TRBJ1-2	-	-	TRBV6-5	TGTGCCAGCAGTTACTTACAGGGCGGGTATGGCTACACCTTC	CASSYLQGGYGYTF
TRBJ2-5	once	TRBD2	TRBV2	TGTGCCAGCAGTGCAGGCCGGAGCGGGAGGTTTAAAGAGACCCAGTACTTC	CASSAGRSGRFKETQYF
TRBJ2-6	-	-	TRBV19	TGTGCCAGTAGTACCGGGAGCATTAGTGGGGACTCTGGGGCCAACGTCCTGACTTTC	CASSTGSISGDSGANVLTF
TRBJ2-1	-	TRBD2	TRBV6-4	TGTGCCAGCAGTGCCCGACTAGCAAAACGCAACGAGCAGTTCTTC	CASSARLAKRNEQFF
TRBJ2-5	few	-	TRBV10-2	TGCGCCAGCAGTGAGAGGGGGCGAGGGGGGGAGACCCAGTACTTC	CASSERGRGGETQYF
TRBJ2-7	-	TRBD1	TRBV19	TGTGCCAGTAGTATAGAGGGTCCAGGACAGGGGTCCTACGAGCAGTACTTC	CASSIEGPGQGSYEQYF
TRBJ2-1	-	TRBD2	TRBV5-1	TGCGCCAGCAGCTTGGAGTTAGCGGGAGGCAATGAGCAGTTCTTC	CASSLELAGGNEQFF
TRBJ2-5	-	-	TRBV11-3	TGTGCCAGCAGCTTAGGGGGGGCTACTAAAATACAAGAGACCCAGTACTTC	CASSLGGATKIQETQYF
TRBJ2-3	-	TRBD1	TRBV7-2	TGTGCCAGCAGCTTACGACAGGGGGGCACAGATACGCAGTATTTT	CASSLRQGGTDTQYF
TRBJ2-3	-	TRBD2	TRBV7-2	TGTGCCAGCAGCACCGGACTAGCGGGGGGAGATACGCAGTATTTT	CASSTGLAGGDTQYF
TRBJ1-4	-	TRBD1	TRBV5-1	TGCGCCAGCAGCTTGGGACAGGGTGGTGAAAAACTGTTTTTT	CASSLGQGGEKLFF
TRBJ1-3	-	-	TRBV30	TGTGCCTGGAGTGTACAGGACCCCACCATATATTTT	CAWSVQDPTIYF
TRBJ2-7	-	-	TRBV11-2	TGTGCCAGCAGCTTATATAGGGACGAGCAGTACTTC	CASSLYRDEQYF
TRBJ2-7	-	TRBD1	TRBV19	TGTGCCAGCGGGACAGGGGAAGCCTACGAGCAGTACTTC	CASGTGEAYEQYF
TRBJ2-5	-	TRBD2	TRBV7-7	TGTGCTAGCAGCCGCGGGACTAGTTTACAAGAGACCCAGTACTTC	CASSRGTSLQETQYF
TRBJ2-7	-	-	TRBV5-1	TGCGCCAGCAGCTTGATGAATACAGGGACCTCCTACGAGCAGTACTTC	CASSLMNTGTSYEQYF
TRBJ1-5	-	-	TRBV19	TGTGCCAGTAGTAGACAGTCCCAATATAATAGCAATCAGCCCCAGCATTTT	CASSRQSQYNSNQPQHF
TRBJ2-7	-	-	TRBV18	TGTGCCAGCTCACGCCCGATGGGTTCAACCTACGAGCAGTACTTC	CASSRPMGSTYEQYF
TRBJ2-7	-	TRBD1	TRBV12-5	TGTGCTAGTGGTTTGGGGCCCAACCCCAGGGGGCACGAGCAGTACTTC	CASGLGPNPRGHEQYF
TRBJ1-2	few	-	TRBV10-3	TGTGCCATCAGTGAGGGGGAGGGGGATGGCTACACCTTC	CAISEGEGDGYTF
TRBJ2-4	-	TRBD2	TRBV6-1	TGTGCCAGCGAGCGGGAGGCCAAAAACATTCAGTACTTC	CASEREAKNIQYF
TRBJ2-7	-	-	TRBV15	TGTGCCACCAGCGCTACAACAACCTACGAGCAGTACTTC	CATSATTTYEQYF
TRBJ1-1	-	TRBD1	TRBV19	TGTGCCAGTAGTGATCGAGGGGGGACAGGGACTCTTGGTTTCTTT	CASSDRGGTGTLGFF
TRBJ2-1	once	-	TRBV7-2	TGTGCCAGCATGCGGGACAGACGGGGGTACAATGAGCAGTTCTTC	CASMRDRRGYNEQFF
TRBJ2-6	-	-	TRBV14	TGTGCCAGCAGCCCTGGGGTGACAGAGGGGGCCAACGTCCTGACTTTC	CASSPGVTEGANVLTF
TRBJ1-4	-	-	TRBV4-1	TGCGCCAGCAGTAAACAGGGCTCGATAGCAACTAATGAAAAACTGTTTTTT	CASSKQGSIATNEKLFF
TRBJ2-5	-	-	TRBV5-1	TGCGCCAGCAGCTCGGAGGTTCGGGGGGCGTGGGAGACCCAGTACTTC	CASSSEVRGAWETQYF
TRBJ2-2	-	-	TRBV7-2	TGTGCCAGCAGCCCAGACACAGGGTCCGGGGAGCTGTTTTTT	CASSPDTGSGELFF
TRBJ2-5	once	TRBD2	TRBV7-9	TGTGCCAGCAGCGCATCTCCGGGACTAGCGGTAGAGACCCAGTACTTC	CASSASPGLAVETQYF
TRBJ2-7	-	TRBD2	TRBV2	TGTGCCAGCAGTGAGACTAGCGGGAGGCCATACGAGCAGTACTTC	CASSETSGRPYEQYF
TRBJ2-7	-	-	TRBV7-9	TGTGCCAGCAGCTTCCGGGGCGGCTACGAGCAGTACTTC	CASSFRGGYEQYF
TRBJ2-1	-	TRBD1	TRBV29-1	TGCAGCGTCCTCGGGACAGGGCTCAATGAGCAGTTCTTC	CSVLGTGLNEQFF
TRBJ2-2	-	-	TRBV19	TGTGCCAGTAGTATACGCTCAGACACCGGGGAGCTGTTTTTT	CASSIRSDTGELFF
TRBJ2-7	once	-	TRBV5-1	TGCGCCAGCAGCTTGGCCTTAGGTCGGAACTCCTACGAGCAGTACTTC	CASSLALGRNSYEQYF
TRBJ2-7	-	-	TRBV18	TGTGCCAGCTCTCCGCCAGGACCGCCCTACGAGCAGTACTTC	CASSPPGPPYEQYF
TRBJ1-2	-	TRBD1	TRBV30	TGTGCCTGGAGTGTACAGGGGGCTAACTATGGCTACACCTTC	CAWSVQGANYGYTF
TRBJ2-2	-	-	TRBV10-3	TGTGCCATCAGTGTCCGGGTCGACACCGGGGAGCTGTTTTTT	CAISVRVDTGELFF
TRBJ2-3	-	-	TRBV28	TGTGCCAGCAGTTTAGGGACCGCACGGGATACGCAGTATTTT	CASSLGTARDTQYF